Listed below are T cell receptor beta chains from one sample, sequenced in a study of blood T cell repertoires in COVID-19. The protocol was immunoSEQ multiplex PCR, while the TCRdb copy is restricted to in-frame clones and leaves out a portion. The sample consists of 200,000 to 250,000 clones, about nine tenths of them appearing once. The sequenced material came from peripheral blood. The receptors shown here come from a young man who had recovered from COVID-19. The CDR3 runs from the conserved cysteine through the conserved F or W. The D gene is left open where the match is weak. Expanded clones get a size class; other rows say once, few or many, or leave the size out.

cdr3_aa | cdr3_nt | d_call | clone_size | j_call | v_call
CASSLRQSRNEKLFF | TGTGCCAGCAGCTTACGTCAGTCCCGTAATGAAAAACTGTTTTTT | - | - | TRBJ1-4 | TRBV7-2
CATRPKDSRETQYF | TGTGCCACCAGGCCTAAAGACAGTAGAGAGACCCAGTACTTC | - | - | TRBJ2-5 | TRBV10-3
CASAFSAGGRADTQYF | TGTGCCAGCGCCTTCTCAGCGGGGGGGCGGGCAGATACGCAGTATTTT | TRBD2 | once | TRBJ2-3 | TRBV6-4
CAWSYGTSGGARETQYF | TGTGCCTGGAGTTACGGGACTAGCGGGGGGGCACGAGAGACCCAGTACTTC | TRBD2 | - | TRBJ2-5 | TRBV30
CASSSETRSPGELFF | TGTGCCAGCAGCTCCGAGACTAGATCCCCCGGGGAGCTGTTTTTT | - | - | TRBJ2-2 | TRBV7-9
CASRLKGGGETQYF | TGTGCCAGCAGGTTGAAGGGGGGAGGGGAGACCCAGTACTTC | - | - | TRBJ2-5 | TRBV5-4
CSAKGDTRQINTEAFF | TGCAGCGCTAAGGGAGACACCAGGCAGATAAACACTGAAGCTTTCTTT | - | many | TRBJ1-1 | TRBV29-1
CASRRRLAGGDTQYF | TGCGCCAGCAGGCGGCGACTAGCGGGGGGAGATACGCAGTATTTT | TRBD2 | - | TRBJ2-3 | TRBV5-1
CASSETAGDYEQYF | TGTGCCAGCAGTGAAACCGCAGGGGACTACGAGCAGTACTTC | - | - | TRBJ2-7 | TRBV2
CASSQPRSDRDNSPLHF | TGCGCCAGCAGTCAACCCCGATCCGACAGGGATAATTCACCCCTCCACTTT | TRBD1 | - | TRBJ1-6 | TRBV23-1
CASSRSAGQDEAFF | TGTGCCAGCTCACGATCTGCCGGACAGGATGAAGCTTTCTTT | TRBD1 | - | TRBJ1-1 | TRBV18
CASSLESRGGAEAFF | TGTGCCAGCAGCTTGGAGAGTAGGGGGGGCGCAGAAGCTTTCTTT | - | - | TRBJ1-1 | TRBV5-4
CASSGLTAGGPGVQETQYF | TGTGCCAGCAGCGGTTTAACAGCGGGGGGGCCCGGGGTACAAGAGACCCAGTACTTC | TRBD2 | - | TRBJ2-5 | TRBV9
CSASGTVEKLFF | TGCAGTGCTAGTGGGACAGTTGAAAAACTGTTTTTT | TRBD1 | - | TRBJ1-4 | TRBV20-1
CASTPPGNTDTQYF | TGTGCCAGCACCCCCCCCGGGAACACAGATACGCAGTATTTT | - | - | TRBJ2-3 | TRBV7-2
CASSIVARAGGHNEQFF | TGTGCCAGTAGTATAGTAGCGCGAGCGGGGGGTCACAATGAGCAGTTCTTC | TRBD2 | - | TRBJ2-1 | TRBV19
CSVTQVATGELFF | TGCAGCGTGACACAGGTGGCCACCGGGGAGCTGTTTTTT | - | - | TRBJ2-2 | TRBV29-1
CASSINSRNTEAFF | TGTGCCAGTAGTATCAACAGTAGAAACACTGAAGCTTTCTTT | - | - | TRBJ1-1 | TRBV19
CASIGSVEAFF | TGTGCCAGCATCGGTAGCGTTGAAGCTTTCTTT | - | - | TRBJ1-1 | TRBV12-3/TRBV12-4
CAWSVQDIQYF | TGTGCCTGGAGTGTACAAGACATTCAGTACTTC | - | once | TRBJ2-4 | TRBV30
CASSKGYGGYNEQFF | TGTGCCAGCAGCAAAGGGTATGGGGGGTACAATGAGCAGTTCTTC | - | - | TRBJ2-1 | TRBV21-1
CASRLGLAGVADTQYF | TGTGCCAGCAGGTTGGGACTAGCGGGGGTAGCAGATACGCAGTATTTT | TRBD2 | - | TRBJ2-3 | TRBV2
CAISETPGQGTNSPLHF | TGTGCCATCAGTGAGACTCCGGGACAGGGAACTAATTCACCCCTCCACTTT | TRBD1 | - | TRBJ1-6 | TRBV10-3
CAIRAGQHLNTEAFF | TGTGCCATCAGGGCGGGACAGCACCTGAACACTGAAGCTTTCTTT | TRBD1 | - | TRBJ1-1 | TRBV10-3
CASSLGQGRNEQFF | TGTGCCAGCAGCTTGGGACAGGGTAGAAATGAGCAGTTCTTC | TRBD1 | - | TRBJ2-1 | TRBV7-7
CASSLPGLAGSPLHF | TGTGCCAGCAGTTTGCCCGGTCTCGCAGGGTCACCCCTCCACTTT | - | - | TRBJ1-6 | TRBV27
CAWSAKGDRGRYNEQFF | TGTGCCTGGAGTGCAAAGGGGGACAGGGGGCGTTACAATGAGCAGTTCTTC | TRBD1 | - | TRBJ2-1 | TRBV30
CASSSQGDTQYF | TGCGCCAGCAGCTCCCAGGGAGATACGCAGTATTTT | - | - | TRBJ2-3 | TRBV5-1
CASSVAGTSGSTGELFF | TGTGCCAGCAGCGTAGCCGGGACTAGCGGAAGCACCGGGGAGCTGTTTTTT | TRBD2 | - | TRBJ2-2 | TRBV9
CASSLWGDRSPLHF | TGTGCCAGCAGTTTATGGGGGGATCGGTCACCCCTCCACTTT | - | - | TRBJ1-6 | TRBV27
CASAPWAGGWETQYF | TGTGCCAGTGCCCCTTGGGCAGGGGGTTGGGAGACCCAGTACTTC | TRBD1 | - | TRBJ2-5 | TRBV19
CASSIPRRGIQETQYF | TGTGCCAGCAGCATTCCGCGGCGCGGAATTCAAGAGACCCAGTACTTC | - | - | TRBJ2-5 | TRBV11-2
CASSKPGERTYSNQPQHF | TGTGCCAGTAGTAAACCCGGAGAGCGGACCTATAGCAATCAGCCCCAGCATTTT | - | once | TRBJ1-5 | TRBV19
CSVSGGPIHGELFF | TGCAGCGTTTCGGGGGGGCCTATCCACGGGGAGCTGTTTTTT | TRBD2 | - | TRBJ2-2 | TRBV29-1
CASGPNTDTQYF | TGTGCCAGCGGCCCCAACACAGATACGCAGTATTTT | - | - | TRBJ2-3 | TRBV6-5
CASSFRRLGAYEQYF | TGTGCCAGCAGTTTTAGGCGGTTGGGAGCCTACGAGCAGTACTTC | - | once | TRBJ2-7 | TRBV27
CASSLAGIRNLFF | TGCGCCAGCAGCTTGGCCGGGATAAGGAATTTGTTTTTT | - | once | TRBJ1-4 | TRBV5-1
CASGGVAQETQYF | TGTGCCAGCGGGGGCGTGGCCCAAGAGACCCAGTACTTC | - | - | TRBJ2-5 | TRBV6-4
CASSVSGTNEKLFF | TGTGCCAGCAGCGTATCAGGGACTAATGAAAAACTGTTTTTT | - | - | TRBJ1-4 | TRBV9
CASSYAGQPNYGYTF | TGTGCCAGCAGTTACGCCGGACAGCCAAACTATGGCTACACCTTC | - | - | TRBJ1-2 | TRBV6-5
CASSPQDLSYEQYF | TGTGCCAGCAGCCCACAGGATCTCTCCTACGAGCAGTACTTC | - | - | TRBJ2-7 | TRBV4-2
CSVVQGLNTEAFF | TGCAGCGTTGTACAGGGATTGAACACTGAAGCTTTCTTT | - | - | TRBJ1-1 | TRBV29-1
CASSRRDSQNPYF | TGTGCCAGCAGCCGACGGGACTCCCAGAATCCGTATTTT | - | - | TRBJ2-3 | TRBV7-6
CASSESVRGPWETQYF | TGTGCCAGCAGTGAATCAGTCAGGGGCCCGTGGGAGACCCAGTACTTC | - | many | TRBJ2-5 | TRBV6-1
CASSQDLPVAEAFF | TGCGCCAGCAGCCAAGATCTACCGGTGGCTGAAGCTTTCTTT | - | - | TRBJ1-1 | TRBV4-1
CATSRGRPGQGGYGYTF | TGTGCCACCAGCAGAGGCCGCCCGGGACAGGGTGGCTATGGCTACACCTTC | TRBD1 | - | TRBJ1-2 | TRBV15
CASSGGGYEQYF | TGTGCCAGCAGTGGGGGAGGATACGAGCAGTACTTC | - | few | TRBJ2-7 | TRBV6-2/TRBV6-3
CASSPGGVLSTDTQYF | TGTGCCAGCAGCCCGGGGGGTGTCCTGAGCACAGATACGCAGTATTTT | TRBD2 | - | TRBJ2-3 | TRBV5-4
CASKTRDWNTEAFF | TGTGCCAGCAAGACGAGGGATTGGAACACTGAAGCTTTCTTT | - | - | TRBJ1-1 | TRBV2
CASSLGQGAFF | TGTGCCAGCAGCTTAGGACAGGGAGCTTTCTTT | TRBD1 | once | TRBJ1-1 | TRBV11-2
CASSVGGRGRSNEQFF | TGTGCCAGCAGCGTAGGAGGCAGGGGTAGAAGCAATGAGCAGTTCTTC | - | - | TRBJ2-1 | TRBV9
CASSHNPAMMNTEAFF | TGTGCCAGCAGTCACAATCCCGCCATGATGAACACTGAAGCTTTCTTT | - | - | TRBJ1-1 | TRBV27
CASREQVGTGPQHF | TGTGCCAGCAGAGAACAGGTGGGAACCGGGCCCCAGCATTTT | - | - | TRBJ1-5 | TRBV6-4
CASSWGQVGEKLFF | TGCGCCAGCAGCTGGGGACAGGTGGGGGAAAAACTGTTTTTT | TRBD1 | - | TRBJ1-4 | TRBV5-1
CASSLGQPNSGNTIYF | TGTGCCAGCAGCTTGGGACAGCCCAACTCTGGAAACACCATATATTTT | TRBD1 | - | TRBJ1-3 | TRBV7-2
CASSYIKGAEAFF | TGTGCCAGCAGTTATATTAAAGGGGCTGAAGCTTTCTTT | - | - | TRBJ1-1 | TRBV6-5
CASSDGGGSDFTDTQYF | TGTGCCAGCAGTGATGGTGGCGGGTCAGACTTCACAGATACGCAGTATTTT | - | - | TRBJ2-3 | TRBV6-1
CATSDPTEAFF | TGTGCCACCAGTGACCCAACTGAAGCTTTCTTT | - | - | TRBJ1-1 | TRBV24-1
CASSFGGTQYF | TGTGCCAGCAGTTTCGGCGGTACGCAGTATTTT | - | - | TRBJ2-3 | TRBV6-1